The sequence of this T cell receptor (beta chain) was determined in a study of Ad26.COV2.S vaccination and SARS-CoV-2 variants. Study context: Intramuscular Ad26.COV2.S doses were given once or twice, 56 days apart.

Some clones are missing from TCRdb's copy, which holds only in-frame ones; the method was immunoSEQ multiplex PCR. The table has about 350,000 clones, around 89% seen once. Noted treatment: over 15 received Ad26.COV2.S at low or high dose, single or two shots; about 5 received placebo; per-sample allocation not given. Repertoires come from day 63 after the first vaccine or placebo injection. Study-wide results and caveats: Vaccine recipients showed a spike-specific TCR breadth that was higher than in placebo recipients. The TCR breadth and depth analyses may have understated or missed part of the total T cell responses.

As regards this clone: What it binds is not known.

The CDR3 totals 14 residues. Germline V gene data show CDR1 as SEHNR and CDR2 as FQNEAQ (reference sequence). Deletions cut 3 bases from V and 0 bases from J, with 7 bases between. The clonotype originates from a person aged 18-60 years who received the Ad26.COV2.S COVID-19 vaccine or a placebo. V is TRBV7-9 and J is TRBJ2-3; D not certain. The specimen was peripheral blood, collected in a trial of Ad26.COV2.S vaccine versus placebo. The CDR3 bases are TGTGCCAGCAGCTTCTACTCTAGCACAGATACGCAGTATTTT. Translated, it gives CASSFYSSTDTQYF.